Listed below are T cell receptor beta chains from one sample, sequenced in a study of Graves' ophthalmopathy and Graves' hyperthyroidism. From the multiplex PCR reads, TCRdb called clonotypes with MiXCR, one entry per CDR3 protein. The repertoire has roughly 420,000 distinct CDR3 sequences, 20% to 25% of them found once; the top ten carry 2.5% to 3%. The sequencing input was peripheral blood. These receptors were taken from a woman under 30 with stable Graves' hyperthyroidism. CDR3s include the opening cysteine and the closing phenylalanine or tryptophan. Fields, in order: clone size, V gene, D gene, J gene, CDR3 protein, CDR3 DNA. D genes are given only for firm matches. The listing skips clone size in some rows; elsewhere it reads once, few, many or a size class.

abundance: few
v_gene: TRBV12-3/TRBV12-4
d_gene: NA
j_gene: TRBJ1-1
CDR3aa: CASGGTVNTEAFF
CDR3nt: TGTGCCAGCGGGGGGACGGTGAACACTGAAGCTTTCTTT

abundance: many
v_gene: TRBV7-3
d_gene: NA
j_gene: TRBJ1-2
CDR3aa: CASSLTGSSYGYTF
CDR3nt: TGTGCCAGCAGCTTAACCGGGTCGTCCTATGGCTACACCTTC

abundance: NA
v_gene: TRBV7-9
d_gene: TRBD1
j_gene: TRBJ2-7
CDR3aa: CASSLAQGVYEQYF
CDR3nt: TGTGCCAGCAGCTTAGCGCAGGGGGTGTACGAGCAGTACTTC

abundance: many
v_gene: TRBV10-3
d_gene: TRBD2
j_gene: TRBJ2-7
CDR3aa: CAISETPSGSREQYF
CDR3nt: TGTGCCATCAGTGAAACGCCTAGCGGGTCCAGGGAGCAGTACTTC

abundance: NA
v_gene: TRBV6-1
d_gene: TRBD1
j_gene: TRBJ2-2
CDR3aa: CASSEAWTGGLISGELFF
CDR3nt: TGTGCCAGCAGTGAAGCCTGGACAGGGGGTTTAATTTCCGGGGAGCTGTTTTTT

abundance: many
v_gene: TRBV10-3
d_gene: NA
j_gene: TRBJ1-3
CDR3aa: CAISEFAGSGNTIYF
CDR3nt: TGTGCCATCAGTGAATTCGCAGGGTCCGGAAACACCATATATTTT

abundance: many
v_gene: TRBV28
d_gene: NA
j_gene: TRBJ2-5
CDR3aa: CASGESQETQYF
CDR3nt: TGTGCCAGCGGGGAGAGCCAAGAGACCCAGTACTTC

abundance: NA
v_gene: TRBV27
d_gene: NA
j_gene: TRBJ1-1
CDR3aa: CASSLGGWWPGSTEAFF
CDR3nt: TGTGCCAGCAGTTTAGGCGGGTGGTGGCCAGGGTCAACCGAAGCTTTCTTT

abundance: many
v_gene: TRBV20-1
d_gene: TRBD2
j_gene: TRBJ2-3
CDR3aa: CSALLAAISTDTQYF
CDR3nt: TGCAGTGCTTTACTAGCGGCGATTAGCACAGATACGCAGTATTTT

abundance: many
v_gene: TRBV12-3/TRBV12-4
d_gene: NA
j_gene: TRBJ1-5
CDR3aa: CASSFGQEQPQHF
CDR3nt: TGTGCCAGCAGTTTTGGGCAGGAACAGCCCCAGCATTTT

abundance: few
v_gene: TRBV4-1
d_gene: NA
j_gene: TRBJ1-5
CDR3aa: CASSQFSSIGNQPQHF
CDR3nt: TGCGCCAGCAGCCAATTTTCGAGTATAGGAAATCAGCCCCAGCATTTT

abundance: many
v_gene: TRBV11-2
d_gene: NA
j_gene: TRBJ2-2
CDR3aa: CASSSPSETGELFF
CDR3nt: TGTGCCAGCAGCTCCCCTAGCGAGACCGGGGAGCTGTTTTTT

abundance: NA
v_gene: TRBV15
d_gene: TRBD2
j_gene: TRBJ2-5
CDR3aa: CATSREASGRAGKTQYF
CDR3nt: TGTGCCACCAGCAGAGAGGCTAGCGGGAGGGCCGGAAAGACCCAGTACTTC

abundance: many
v_gene: TRBV12-3/TRBV12-4
d_gene: NA
j_gene: TRBJ1-1
CDR3aa: CASSFGSLNTEAFF
CDR3nt: TGTGCCAGCAGTTTCGGCTCCTTGAACACTGAAGCTTTCTTT

abundance: many
v_gene: TRBV11-2
d_gene: NA
j_gene: TRBJ2-6
CDR3aa: CASRLPGVGSSGANVLTF
CDR3nt: TGTGCCAGCAGGTTACCAGGGGTTGGGTCCTCTGGGGCCAACGTCCTGACTTTC

abundance: many
v_gene: TRBV30
d_gene: NA
j_gene: TRBJ2-2
CDR3aa: CAWSVRGTGELFF
CDR3nt: TGTGCCTGGAGTGTACGGGGGACCGGGGAGCTGTTTTTT

abundance: many
v_gene: TRBV6-5
d_gene: NA
j_gene: TRBJ1-1
CDR3aa: CASSYGGSTEAFF
CDR3nt: TGTGCCAGCAGTTATGGGGGGAGCACTGAAGCTTTCTTT

abundance: many
v_gene: TRBV6-1
d_gene: NA
j_gene: TRBJ2-2
CDR3aa: CASSEPFQPGELFF
CDR3nt: TGTGCCAGCAGTGAACCGTTTCAACCCGGGGAGCTGTTTTTT

abundance: many
v_gene: TRBV4-1
d_gene: TRBD2
j_gene: TRBJ2-7
CDR3aa: CASSQITSGRYEQYF
CDR3nt: TGCGCCAGCAGCCAAATTACTAGCGGGAGGTACGAGCAGTACTTC

abundance: many
v_gene: TRBV7-6
d_gene: NA
j_gene: TRBJ2-2
CDR3aa: CASSLITGLISRELFF
CDR3nt: TGTGCCAGCAGCTTAATTACCGGACTAATCTCTCGGGAGCTGTTTTTT

abundance: few
v_gene: TRBV5-8
d_gene: NA
j_gene: TRBJ2-5
CDR3aa: CASSWGRYQETQYF
CDR3nt: TGTGCCAGCAGCTGGGGCAGATATCAAGAGACCCAGTACTTC

abundance: NA
v_gene: TRBV12-3/TRBV12-4
d_gene: TRBD2
j_gene: TRBJ2-2
CDR3aa: CASITSGSGYTGELFF
CDR3nt: TGTGCCAGCATCACTAGCGGGAGCGGGTACACCGGGGAGCTGTTTTTT

abundance: many
v_gene: TRBV20-1
d_gene: TRBD1
j_gene: TRBJ1-1
CDR3aa: CSASRGQGASFF
CDR3nt: TGCAGTGCTAGTAGGGGACAGGGGGCTTCTTTCTTT

abundance: many
v_gene: TRBV12-3/TRBV12-4
d_gene: NA
j_gene: TRBJ2-4
CDR3aa: CASSQPYIKNIKYF
CDR3nt: TGTGCCAGCAGTCAACCTTATATAAAAAACATTAAGTACTTC

abundance: many
v_gene: TRBV12-3/TRBV12-4
d_gene: NA
j_gene: TRBJ1-6
CDR3aa: CASSLRGSYNSPLHF
CDR3nt: TGTGCCAGCAGTTTGAGGGGGTCTTATAATTCACCCCTCCACTTT

abundance: many
v_gene: TRBV5-5
d_gene: TRBD2
j_gene: TRBJ2-5
CDR3aa: CASSLWAGGPAETQYF
CDR3nt: TGTGCCAGCAGCTTGTGGGCGGGAGGGCCGGCGGAGACCCAGTACTTC

abundance: many
v_gene: TRBV20-1
d_gene: TRBD1
j_gene: TRBJ1-5
CDR3aa: CSASRDSFNQPQHF
CDR3nt: TGCAGTGCTAGCAGGGACAGTTTCAATCAGCCCCAGCATTTT

abundance: many
v_gene: TRBV7-2
d_gene: NA
j_gene: TRBJ2-7
CDR3aa: CASGGGWPSYEQYF
CDR3nt: TGTGCCAGCGGAGGGGGGTGGCCCTCCTACGAGCAGTACTTC

abundance: many
v_gene: TRBV4-2
d_gene: NA
j_gene: TRBJ2-5
CDR3aa: CASSQAGGVKETQYF
CDR3nt: TGTGCCAGCAGCCAAGCTGGGGGTGTTAAAGAGACCCAGTACTTC

abundance: many
v_gene: TRBV20-1
d_gene: TRBD2
j_gene: TRBJ2-5
CDR3aa: CSAGGLAGVQVWETQYF
CDR3nt: TGCAGTGCTGGGGGACTAGCGGGAGTCCAGGTGTGGGAGACCCAGTACTTC

abundance: many
v_gene: TRBV13
d_gene: NA
j_gene: TRBJ1-2
CDR3aa: CASSSGQGNYGYTF
CDR3nt: TGTGCCAGCAGCTCTGGTCAGGGGAACTATGGCTACACCTTC

abundance: many
v_gene: TRBV6-2/TRBV6-3
d_gene: TRBD2
j_gene: TRBJ2-5
CDR3aa: CASNFSATSVPPHQETQYF
CDR3nt: TGTGCCAGCAACTTTTCGGCGACTAGCGTTCCCCCCCACCAAGAGACCCAGTACTTC

abundance: many
v_gene: TRBV5-1
d_gene: TRBD1
j_gene: TRBJ1-2
CDR3aa: CASSSQGASYGYTF
CDR3nt: TGCGCCAGCAGCTCCCAGGGGGCGAGCTATGGCTACACCTTC

abundance: NA
v_gene: TRBV20-1
d_gene: TRBD2
j_gene: TRBJ2-5
CDR3aa: CSAGDVLAGEQETQYF
CDR3nt: TGCAGTGCTGGAGATGTATTAGCGGGGGAACAAGAGACCCAGTACTTC

abundance: many
v_gene: TRBV29-1
d_gene: TRBD1
j_gene: TRBJ2-7
CDR3aa: CSVDGDRGPLGEQYF
CDR3nt: TGCAGCGTTGACGGGGACAGGGGGCCGTTGGGCGAGCAGTACTTC

abundance: NA
v_gene: TRBV6-2/TRBV6-3
d_gene: TRBD1
j_gene: TRBJ1-1
CDR3aa: CASSYGPDRGNTEAFF
CDR3nt: TGTGCCAGCAGTTACGGGCCGGACAGGGGGAACACTGAAGCTTTCTTT

abundance: many
v_gene: TRBV6-2/TRBV6-3
d_gene: NA
j_gene: TRBJ2-7
CDR3aa: CASSYSKRYEQYF
CDR3nt: TGTGCCAGCAGTTACTCGAAAAGGTACGAGCAGTACTTC

abundance: many
v_gene: TRBV10-3
d_gene: NA
j_gene: TRBJ1-1
CDR3aa: CAITRESGALEAFF
CDR3nt: TGTGCCATCACCCGAGAGTCGGGCGCACTTGAAGCTTTCTTT

abundance: NA
v_gene: TRBV3-1
d_gene: NA
j_gene: TRBJ2-7
CDR3aa: CASSQDLQGPRDEQYF
CDR3nt: TGTGCCAGCAGCCAAGATTTACAGGGCCCTCGGGACGAGCAGTACTTC

abundance: many
v_gene: TRBV7-2
d_gene: TRBD2
j_gene: TRBJ2-7
CDR3aa: CASSLELAAYEQYF
CDR3nt: TGTGCCAGCAGCTTAGAACTAGCGGCCTACGAGCAGTACTTC

abundance: many
v_gene: TRBV30
d_gene: TRBD1
j_gene: TRBJ1-2
CDR3aa: CAWSVGGQARYGYTF
CDR3nt: TGTGCCTGGAGTGTCGGCGGACAGGCGCGCTATGGCTACACCTTC

abundance: many
v_gene: TRBV7-9
d_gene: TRBD2
j_gene: TRBJ2-7
CDR3aa: CASSLVLGGSGEQYF
CDR3nt: TGTGCCAGCAGCTTAGTTCTGGGAGGGAGCGGCGAGCAGTACTTC

abundance: many
v_gene: TRBV2
d_gene: TRBD2
j_gene: TRBJ2-4
CDR3aa: CASKAGGNIQYF
CDR3nt: TGTGCCAGCAAGGCGGGAGGAAACATTCAGTACTTC

abundance: NA
v_gene: TRBV28
d_gene: TRBD2
j_gene: TRBJ2-5
CDR3aa: CASSRRLAGNGETQYF
CDR3nt: TGTGCCAGCAGCCGGAGACTAGCGGGGAACGGAGAGACCCAGTACTTC

abundance: NA
v_gene: TRBV6-1
d_gene: TRBD2
j_gene: TRBJ2-2
CDR3aa: CASTGTSGGGGELFF
CDR3nt: TGTGCCAGCACCGGGACTAGCGGGGGGGGTGGGGAGCTGTTTTTT

abundance: NA
v_gene: TRBV28
d_gene: NA
j_gene: TRBJ2-3
CDR3aa: CASSSRWTSTDTQYF
CDR3nt: TGTGCCAGCTCCTCTAGGTGGACTAGCACAGATACGCAGTATTTT

abundance: NA
v_gene: TRBV12-3/TRBV12-4
d_gene: TRBD1
j_gene: TRBJ1-6
CDR3aa: CASSFGTGHFHF
CDR3nt: TGTGCCAGCAGTTTTGGGACAGGTCACTTCCACTTT

abundance: many
v_gene: TRBV7-2
d_gene: NA
j_gene: TRBJ2-6
CDR3aa: CASSLAGTRANVLTF
CDR3nt: TGTGCCAGCAGCTTAGCGGGTACCAGGGCCAACGTCCTGACTTTC

abundance: many
v_gene: TRBV11-2
d_gene: NA
j_gene: TRBJ1-2
CDR3aa: CASSSSRDMSYGYTF
CDR3nt: TGTGCCAGCAGCTCTTCCCGGGACATGTCCTATGGCTACACCTTC